This T cell receptor beta chain was retrieved from a study of blood T cell repertoires in COVID-19. Across the study: Researchers got acute and convalescent COVID-19 samples from the United States, Italy and Spain. The cDNA or gDNA used as material had been derived from T cells, B-cell-depleted T cells, or PBMCs.

Assay used: immunoSEQ multiplex PCR; TCRdb lists only in-frame clones, some missing. The table lists about 130,000 clones, about four fifths of them singletons. The V end lost 4 bases, the J end lost 8 bases, and 18 bases lay between the germline ends. The length of the CDR3 is 15 residues. CDR1 is SGHRS and CDR2 is YFSETQ in the germline V gene. This TCR derives from a woman aged 80 or older with acute or convalescent COVID-19. The V and J genes are TRBV5-1 and TRBJ1-4, with a weak D call TRBD1 (6 bases). Sequencing was done on a sample of peripheral blood. Written as DNA, the CDR3 is TGCGCCAGCAGCCGGAACTCAGGGGTTCGGGAAAAACTGTTTTTT. This encodes CASSRNSGVREKLFF.